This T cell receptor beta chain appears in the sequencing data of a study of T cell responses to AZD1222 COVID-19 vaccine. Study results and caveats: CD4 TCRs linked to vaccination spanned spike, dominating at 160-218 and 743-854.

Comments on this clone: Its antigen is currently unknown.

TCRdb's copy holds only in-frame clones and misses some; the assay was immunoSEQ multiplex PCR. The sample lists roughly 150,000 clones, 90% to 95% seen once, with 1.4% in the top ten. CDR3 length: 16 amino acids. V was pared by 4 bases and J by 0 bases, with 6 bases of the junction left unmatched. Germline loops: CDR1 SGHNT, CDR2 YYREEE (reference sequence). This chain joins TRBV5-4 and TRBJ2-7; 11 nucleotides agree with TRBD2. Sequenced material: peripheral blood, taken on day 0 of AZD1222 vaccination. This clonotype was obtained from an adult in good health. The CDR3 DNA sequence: TGTGCCAGCAGCCCGGGACTAGCGGAAAGCTCCTACGAGCAGTACTTC. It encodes CASSPGLAESSYEQYF.